This entry is about one T cell receptor beta chain. Its antigen is as yet unknown. This specimen comes from a study of blood T cells in healthy people across ages. The CDR3 has 17 amino acids. Germline CDR1 SQVTM, CDR2 ANQGSEA. Regarding the study as a whole: There was no known CMV status for donors, so expanded clonotype changes were possibly confounded. Naive and antigen-experienced cells were not separated, limiting conclusive comparison.

It was with a sample-barcoded 5' primer and a J-beta primer mix that a second PCR of roughly 7 to 12 cycles was run. A template-switch adaptor with 12 random nucleotides tagged each cDNA molecule. TCRdb passed the 5' RACE reads through MiXCR, listing each CDR3 protein once. The sample comprises 910,000 or so distinct CDR3 sequences, about 53% of which are singletons, and about 20% rests with the top ten. The sample consisted of blood. The rearrangement joins TRBV29-1 to TRBJ2-5; 10 bases are a match to TRBD2. The J call may be wrong; the DNA end is better matched by TRBJ2-7. This clonotype was obtained from a woman in her sixties or seventies in good health. CDR3 sequence: CSVHEAFRAGGSNEQYF. CDR3 bases: TGCAGCGTCCATGAGGCATTTCGAGCGGGAGGGAGTAACGAGCAGTACTTC.